The sequence of this T cell receptor beta chain was determined in a study of cytomegalovirus exposure and HLA in healthy donors. Comments on this clone: The antigen remains unidentified.

The PCR contained 60 Vbeta and 13 Jbeta primers. Produced via immunoSEQ multiplex PCR; TCRdb's table is partial and in-frame only. The sample's table shows about 74,000 clones. This CDR3 has 14 amino acids. V lost 5 bases to trimming and J lost 5 bases; unmatched junction nucleotides: 4. Germline V lookup: CDR1 SGHDT, CDR2 YYEEEE. Study-wide results and caveats: Earlier analysis found most TCR beta V segments productive about 90% or about 30% of the time. By HLA locus, TCR association rates varied in a later analysis, with DRB1 showing the most and HLA-C the fewest.

The gene calls are TRBV5-6 and TRBJ1-4; 9 bases match TRBD1. The TCR originated in a female donor in good health and CMV-seropositive. Input material: PBMCs. CDR3 region: CASREQGANEKLFF. CDR3 sequence (DNA): TGTGCCAGCAGGGAACAGGGGGCGAATGAAAAACTGTTTTTT.